This T cell receptor beta chain was sequenced in a study of cytomegalovirus exposure and HLA in healthy donors. The germline V gene encodes CDR1 MNHEY and CDR2 SMNVEV (reference sequence). Trimming cost V 2 bases and J 3 bases, with 11 bases left between them. The CDR3 consists of 15 residues. The assay was immunoSEQ multiplex PCR, and TCRdb's table has in-frame clones only and misses some. The sample has roughly 300,000 clones, roughly 90% seen once. This chain connects TRBV27 to TRBJ2-1, with D tentatively TRBD2 (5 bases). The sample taken for sequencing was PBMCs. The TCR comes from a woman between 18 and 30 years old in good health and CMV-seronegative. The CDR3 is CASSLSLALYNEQFF. Here the CDR3 DNA reads TGTGCCAGCAGTTTAAGCCTAGCCCTCTACAATGAGCAGTTCTTC.